What follows are 25 T cell receptor beta chains derived from one specimen sequenced in a study of blood T cell repertoires in COVID-19. The repertoire was sequenced with immunoSEQ multiplex PCR; TCRdb's copy has only in-frame clones and lacks some. The sample carries about 210,000 clones, 81% recorded once. The sample taken for sequencing was PBMCs or T cells enriched from blood (not recorded which). These receptors were taken from a woman between 50 and 59 years old with acute COVID-19.

This sequence joins TRBV30 and TRBJ2-4; 7 bases agree with TRBD1. Germline trimming cut 2 bases from V and 2 bases from J; bases unmatched to any gene: 6. Germline CDR1 and CDR2: GTSNPN and SVGIG (reference sequence). There are 15 residues in the CDR3. In nucleotides, the CDR3 is TGTGCCTGGAGTAGGGACAGAAGTTCCAAAAACATTCAGTACTTC. Its protein product is CAWSRDRSSKNIQYF. Filled out from reference TRBV30 and TRBJ2-4, the complete variable domain reads SQTIHQWPATLVQPVGSPLSLECTVEGTSNPNLYWYRQAAGRGLQLLFYSVGIGQISSEVPQNLSASRPQDRQFILSSKKLLLSDSGFYLCAWSRDRSSKNIQYFGAGTRLSVL.

This clone was seen a few times. The junction does not match germline at one end; this may be a read error. J is TRBJ2-7 and V is TRBV7-7, with 10 bases identical to TRBD1. The CDR3 runs 16 residues. The germline gives CDR1 SSHAT, CDR2 FNYEAQ (reference sequence). The CDR3 spells CASSLGTGTGVNEQYF. The CDR3 DNA follows: TGTGCTAGCAGCTTAGGGACGGGGACAGGGGTCAACGAGCAGTACTTC.

V gene TRBV12-3 or TRBV12-4 combines with J gene TRBJ1-1; no clear D gene. The CDR3 consists of 12 residues. V lost 8 bases and J 6 bases, leaving 13 bases between the germline ends. The CDR3 nucleotides are TGTGCCAGCCGTATGGGCTTATCTGAAGCTTTCTTT. Translated, it gives CASRMGLSEAFF.

The chain carries TRBV2 and TRBJ2-7, with D uncertain. V was trimmed by 8 bases and J by 5 bases, leaving 13 bases between them. CDR3 length: 12 residues. Germline V gene sequence: CDR1 SNHLY, CDR2 FYNNEI. Here the CDR3 reads CASGLLRHEQYF. The CDR3 nucleotides are TGTGCCAGCGGTCTCCTGCGCCACGAGCAGTACTTC.

The rearrangement uses TRBV24-1 and TRBJ2-1; perhaps TRBD2 as D (5 bases). The CDR3 covers 16 residues. V was pared by 4 bases and J by 5 bases, with 17 bases between. Looked up from germline, CDR1 is KGHDR and CDR2 is SFDVKD. The CDR3 loop reads CATSDPRSEGHNEQFF. The CDR3 DNA reads TGTGCCACCAGTGACCCAAGGTCCGAGGGCCACAATGAGCAGTTCTTC.

This clone was recorded once. The chain joins TRBV28 to TRBJ2-1; weak D call: TRBD2 (6 bases). Germline V CDR1 and CDR2: MDHEN, SYDVKM. This CDR3 has 17 amino acids. V lost 5 bases, J lost 0 bases, and 17 bases lay in between. CDR3 DNA sequence: TGTGCCAGCAGTCCCTCTCAGGTGGGGGGCTCCTACAATGAGCAGTTCTTC. Translated, it gives CASSPSQVGGSYNEQFF.

The chain links TRBV27 to TRBJ1-2; 11 positions match TRBD1. This CDR3 contains 18 residues. Germline trimming cut 4 bases from V and 6 bases from J; bases unmatched to any gene: 16. CDR1 is MNHEY and CDR2 is SMNVEV in the germline V gene (reference sequence). As DNA, the CDR3 is TGTGCCAGCAGTTCCCTTTACCGACTCGGGACAGGGGGTGATGGCTACACCTTC. This encodes CASSSLYRLGTGGDGYTF.

The chain links TRBV12-3 or TRBV12-4 to TRBJ1-5, with D unresolved. V was shortened by 5 bases and J by 4 bases, with 9 bases between the two germline ends. This CDR3 contains 13 residues. This CDR3 is CASSEGWNQPQHF. As DNA, the CDR3 is TGTGCCAGCAGTGAGGGATGGAATCAGCCCCAGCATTTT.

V gene TRBV14 combines with J gene TRBJ2-6; TRBD2 matches 11 bases. The junction had 14 bases not matched to a gene; V was cut back by 4 bases and J by 3 bases. This CDR3 has 20 amino acids. CDR1 and CDR2 from the germline V gene are SGHDN and FVKESK. For the CDR3, the DNA is TGTGCCAGCAGCCCCTCGGAAACTAGCGGGAGTTTGTATGGGGCCAACGTCCTGACTTTC. Its protein product is CASSPSETSGSLYGANVLTF.

This chain connects TRBV7-2 to TRBJ2-5, with D perhaps TRBD2 (5 bases). The V end lost 1 base, the J end lost 5 bases, and 14 bases lay between the germline ends. Germline-derived CDR1 and CDR2 are SGHTA and FQGNSA. This CDR3 is 15 amino acids long. Here the CDR3 reads CASSLVTGWAETQYF. CDR3 bases: TGTGCCAGCAGCTTAGTAACGGGGTGGGCGGAGACCCAGTACTTC.

V is TRBV19 and J is TRBJ2-1; TRBD2 matches at 7 bases. The germline gives CDR1 LNHDA, CDR2 SQIVND (reference sequence). With V trimmed by 4 bases and J by 8 bases, 2 bases remained unmatched. The CDR3 contains 12 residues. The CDR3 region has the DNA TGTGCCAGTAGTAGACTAGCTTATGAGCAGTTCTTC. Translation: CASSRLAYEQFF. Based on the CDR3 plus reference TRBV19 and TRBJ2-1, the full variable domain is DGGITQSPKYLFRKEGQNVTLSCEQNLNHDAMYWYRQDPGQGLRLIYYSQIVNDFQKGDIAEGYSVSREKKESFPLTVTSAQKNPTAFYLCASSRLAYEQFFGPGTRLTVL.

In DNA, the CDR3 is TGTGCCAGCGGTACAGGGGGCGCGTCAGGAAACACCATATATTTT. Translation gives CASGTGGASGNTIYF. The rearrangement uses TRBV28 and TRBJ1-3; 9 nucleotides align to TRBD1. From germline, CDR1 is MDHEN and CDR2 SYDVKM. Trimming at V came to 8 bases and at J to 4 bases, leaving 9 bases not matched to a gene. This CDR3 spans 15 amino acids.

The genes are TRBV5-8 and TRBJ1-3, with D tentatively TRBD1 (6 bases). Between the trimmed V and J ends, which lost 7 bases and 0 bases, there was a span of 17 bases. Germline values: CDR1 SGHTS, CDR2 YDEGEE. The CDR3 runs 16 residues. DNA of the CDR3: TGTGCCAGCGGTGGACAGCAGCTACACTCTGGAAACACCATATATTTT. Residues: CASGGQQLHSGNTIYF. The full variable domain, its missing parts supplied by reference TRBV5-8 and TRBJ1-3, is EAGVTQSPTHLIKTRGQQATLRCSPISGHTSVYWYQQALGLGLQFLLWYDEGEERNRGNFPPRFSGRQFPNYSSELNVNALELEDSALYLCASGGQQLHSGNTIYFGEGSWLTVV.

CDR3 DNA sequence: TGTGCCAGCAGCGTAGATACTATGTTAGAGACCCAGTACTTC. Translated: CASSVDTMLETQYF. The chain links TRBV9 to TRBJ2-5; D is ambiguous. Trimming pared 0 bases from V and 4 bases from J, leaving 10 bases between. The CDR3 contains 14 residues. Germline V gives CDR1 SGDLS, CDR2 YYNGEE.

This clone showed up just a few times. The chain links TRBV28 to TRBJ1-2; D is perhaps TRBD1 (6 bases). The germline V and J ends were trimmed by 6 bases and 7 bases, with 21 bases remaining between them. This CDR3 is 15 amino acids long. Germline V gene sequence: CDR1 MDHEN, CDR2 SYDVKM. As DNA, the CDR3 is TGTGCCAGCAGGACAGGACCCCTGGGGCTGATTGGCTACACCTTC. This translates into CASRTGPLGLIGYTF.

The V gene is TRBV6-5, the J gene TRBJ2-7, with D possibly being TRBD1 (5 bases). Germline-derived CDR1 and CDR2 are MNHEY and SVGAGI. V lost 7 bases and J lost 6, with 16 bases in between. The CDR3 spans 13 residues. CDR3 sequence (DNA): TGTGCCAGCAAATTTGGGCAGGGTGGCGAGCAGTACTTC. Protein sequence: CASKFGQGGEQYF.

The CDR3 DNA sequence: TGTGCCAGTAGTATCCTGGGAGGGCAGGGCTATGGCTACACCTTC. The encoded protein is CASSILGGQGYGYTF. The chain is built from TRBV19 and TRBJ1-2; tentative D call: TRBD1 (5 bases). Germline assignment: CDR1 LNHDA and CDR2 SQIVND (reference sequence). The CDR3 length is 15 residues. V was trimmed by 3 bases and J by 4 bases, leaving 15 bases between them. Using reference TRBV19 and TRBJ1-2 for the parts outside the CDR3, the full variable domain is DGGITQSPKYLFRKEGQNVTLSCEQNLNHDAMYWYRQDPGQGLRLIYYSQIVNDFQKGDIAEGYSVSREKKESFPLTVTSAQKNPTAFYLCASSILGGQGYGYTFGSGTRLTVV.

This clone has a handful of counts. This specimen includes other DNA sequences encoding the same CDR3. V usage is TRBV7-2 and J usage is TRBJ1-5, with D possibly matching TRBD1 (5 bases). CDR1 and CDR2 from the germline V gene are SGHTA and FQGNSA. This CDR3 region has 15 residues. V was cut by 0 bases and J by 4 bases, with 10 bases left in between. The DNA for the CDR3 is TGTGCCAGCAGCTTAGCCGGGGGTGGGAATCAGCCCCAGCATTTT. Translated: CASSLAGGGNQPQHF.

The chain recombines TRBV6-5 with TRBJ1-1; D may be TRBD1 (5 bases). The germline V gene encodes CDR1 MNHEY and CDR2 SVGAGI. With 8 bases removed from V and 3 bases from J, the gap between germline ends came to 19 bases. The CDR3 contains 15 residues. The chain's CDR3 is CASWPWGGRDTEAFF. The CDR3 nucleotides are TGTGCCAGCTGGCCATGGGGGGGTAGGGACACTGAAGCTTTCTTT.

The rearrangement links TRBV11-2 to TRBJ2-5; 8 bases align to TRBD2. CDR1 is SGHAT, CDR2 FQNNGV, per germline. The V gene end was trimmed by 1 base and the J gene end by 2 bases; junction bases not matched to a gene: 3. This CDR3 region has 15 residues. The CDR3, as DNA: TGTGCCAGCAGCTTAGTGGCGGGAGGACAAGAGACCCAGTACTTC. Translated, it gives CASSLVAGGQETQYF.

CDR3 residues: CASSLREKRSPLHF. Written as DNA, the CDR3 is TGTGCCAGCAGTTTAAGGGAGAAGCGCTCACCCCTCCACTTT. The V call is TRBV27, the J call TRBJ1-6, with no clear D. CDR1 is MNHEY and CDR2 is SMNVEV in the germline V gene (reference sequence). This CDR3 contains 14 residues. The V end was cut by 2 bases, the J end by 10 bases, with 12 bases between.

The V gene is TRBV7-2, the J gene TRBJ1-2; D unclear. The CDR3 covers 16 residues. Germline V gene data show CDR1 as SGHTA and CDR2 as FQGNSA. V gave up 2 bases and J gave up 2 bases, with 15 bases separating them. CDR3 sequence (DNA): TGTGCCAGCAGCTTAATATACCGGGAGTCGAACTATGGCTACACCTTC. Protein: CASSLIYRESNYGYTF.

V usage is TRBV25-1 and J usage is TRBJ1-5, with D maybe TRBD1 (5 bases). The CDR3 is made up of 15 amino acids. Germline CDR1 MGHDK, CDR2 SYGVNS. V lost 1 base and J lost 6, with 13 bases in between. Here the CDR3 DNA reads TGTGCCAGCAGTGAATGGGACTCCTACCCTCAGCCCCAGCATTTT. Encoded protein: CASSEWDSYPQPQHF.

The chain uses TRBV5-3 and TRBJ2-7; perhaps TRBD1 as D (6 bases). TRBV5-3 is an ORF, and what it does is uncertain. The CDR3 totals 15 residues. With 2 bases removed from V and 4 bases from J, the gap between germline ends came to 16 bases. This CDR3 reads CARSFPTGLFYEQYF. DNA for the CDR3: TGTGCCAGAAGCTTCCCTACAGGGTTATTTTACGAGCAGTACTTC.

The chain has TRBV11-2 and TRBJ2-5; D is undetermined. V lost 5 bases and J lost 3, with 16 bases in between. The CDR3 covers 15 residues. CDR1 and CDR2 from the germline V gene are SGHAT and FQNNGV. Here the CDR3 DNA reads TGTGCCAGCAGCCTTGCGAGTCTTGAAGAAGAGACCCAGTACTTC. Translating it yields CASSLASLEEETQYF.